This passage covers 16 T cell receptor beta chains from one sample sequenced in a study of blood T cell repertoires in COVID-19. Method: immunoSEQ multiplex PCR; TCRdb's copy keeps in-frame clones and lacks some. The sample shows almost 250,000 clones, approximately 90% of them seen only once. The sample consisted of PBMCs or T cells enriched from blood (not recorded which). The source is a woman in her twenties or thirties who had recovered from COVID-19.

The V and J genes are TRBV6-2 or TRBV6-3 and TRBJ1-5; 7 bases align to TRBD1. Looked up from germline, CDR1 is MNHEY and CDR2 is SVGEGT. With V trimmed by 0 bases and J by 5 bases, 10 bases remained unmatched. CDR3 length equals 17 residues. The CDR3 reads CASSYSPGQEDDQPQHF. CDR3 nucleotides: TGTGCCAGCAGTTACTCGCCAGGACAGGAAGATGATCAGCCCCAGCATTTT.

The chain uses TRBV24-1 and TRBJ2-2; 10 positions match TRBD1. With 7 bases clipped from V and 1 base from J, the junction kept 2 bases outside the gene matches. This CDR3 has 15 amino acids. Germline CDR1 KGHDR, CDR2 SFDVKD. The CDR3 is CATSGDRGNTGELFF. CDR3 DNA: TGTGCCACCAGCGGGGACAGGGGGAACACCGGGGAGCTGTTTTTT.

CDR3 nucleotides: TGTGCCAGCACCTCCGACAGGGGGGGTGAAAAACTGTTTTTT. This encodes CASTSDRGGEKLFF. The chain combines TRBV6-6 with TRBJ1-4, with 9 bases aligning to TRBD1. The junction had 7 bases not matched to a gene; V was cut back by 7 bases and J by 7 bases. The CDR3 totals 14 residues. The V gene's germline CDR1 is MNHNY and CDR2 SVGAGI (reference sequence).

This chain joins TRBV10-3 and TRBJ2-5, with D possibly matching TRBD2 (7 bases). Germline loops: CDR1 ENHRY, CDR2 SYGVKD. CDR3 length equals 14 residues. The V and J ends lost 2 bases and 1 base respectively, with 8 bases between them. DNA of the CDR3: TGTGCCATCAGTGAGGGGGGGGCCCAAGAGACCCAGTACTTC. It encodes CAISEGGAQETQYF.

This clone was counted between two and nine times. A read error may produce the germline difference seen at one junction end. The chain couples TRBV10-3 to TRBJ1-1; D ambiguous. The CDR3 totals 12 residues. Germline CDR1 reads ENHRY; CDR2 reads SYGVKD. CDR3: CAISEAVPRMLF. CDR3 nucleotide sequence: TGTGCCATCAGTGAGGCGGTCCCTCGGATGCTATTT.

This chain links TRBV28 with TRBJ1-1; 7 bases are shared with TRBD1. Germline CDR1 MDHEN, CDR2 SYDVKM. Trimming cost V 7 bases and J 6 bases; bases outside gene matches: 11. The CDR3 sequence is 14 residues long. CDR3 region: CASTPGQPPAEAFF. CDR3 nucleotides: TGTGCCAGCACTCCGGGACAGCCCCCGGCTGAAGCTTTCTTT. The full variable domain, in which reference TRBV28 and TRBJ1-1 provide the parts outside the CDR3, is DVKVTQSSRYLVKRTGEKVFLECVQDMDHENMFWYRQDPGLGLRLIYFSYDVKMKEKGDIPEGYSVSREKKERFSLILESASTNQTSMYLCASTPGQPPAEAFFGQGTRLTVV.

Only one count was recorded for this clone. The gene calls are TRBV19 and TRBJ1-1; D gene uncertain. Germline-derived CDR1 and CDR2 are LNHDA and SQIVND (reference sequence). Trimming cost V 4 bases and J 1 base, with 10 bases left between them. This CDR3 spans 14 amino acids. The CDR3 loop reads CASSNDFPNTEAFF. In nucleotides, the CDR3 is TGTGCCAGTAGTAATGACTTCCCGAACACTGAAGCTTTCTTT.

The rearrangement links TRBV4-2 to TRBJ2-3; D remains unclear. CDR1 and CDR2 from the germline V gene are LGHNA and YNFKEQ. This CDR3 spans 14 amino acids. The ends were cut back, 0 bases at V and 1 base at J, with 5 bases in the middle. The CDR3 DNA sequence: TGTGCCAGCAGCCAAGATACGGGCACAGATACGCAGTATTTT. As protein: CASSQDTGTDTQYF.

This chain connects TRBV25-1 to TRBJ2-5; no definite D call. Trimming removed 0 bases at V and 2 bases at J, with 10 bases between. CDR1 is MGHDK, CDR2 SYGVNS, per germline. The CDR3 extends over 15 amino acids. CDR3 coding DNA: TGTGCCAGCAGTGAATACGGTGGGCTACAAGAGACCCAGTACTTC. As protein: CASSEYGGLQETQYF.

The chain uses TRBV19 and TRBJ1-6, with unresolved D. Trimming shortened V by 6 bases and J by 0 bases, and 6 bases separated the two germline ends. The CDR3 totals 14 residues. CDR1 and CDR2 from the germline V gene are LNHDA and SQIVND (reference sequence). This CDR3 is CASRGSSYNSPLHF. The CDR3 nucleotides read TGTGCCAGTAGGGGGAGCTCCTATAATTCACCCCTCCACTTT.

As DNA, the CDR3 is TGTGCCAGCAGCGGGCACCCTAGCTTAAACTACAATGAGCAGTTCTTC. This gives the protein CASSGHPSLNYNEQFF. The V gene is TRBV9, the J gene TRBJ2-1; D is possibly TRBD2 (5 bases). The V and J ends lost 3 bases and 3 bases respectively, with 16 bases between them. The germline CDR1 and CDR2 sequences are SGDLS and YYNGEE. This CDR3 comprises 16 residues.

This CDR3 is CASTSIGFDGYTF. In DNA, the CDR3 is TGTGCCAGTACCTCCATCGGGTTCGATGGCTACACCTTC. The chain uses TRBV19 and TRBJ1-2; no firm D call. In germline, CDR1 is LNHDA, CDR2 SQIVND (reference sequence). The CDR3 runs to 13 residues. V was shortened by 7 bases and J by 6 bases, with 15 bases between the two germline ends. Combining the CDR3 with reference TRBV19 and TRBJ1-2 gives the whole variable domain DGGITQSPKYLFRKEGQNVTLSCEQNLNHDAMYWYRQDPGQGLRLIYYSQIVNDFQKGDIAEGYSVSREKKESFPLTVTSAQKNPTAFYLCASTSIGFDGYTFGSGTRLTVV.

The gene calls are TRBV9 and TRBJ1-1, with D hard to call. The V and J ends lost 2 bases and 0 bases respectively, with 8 bases between them. Looked up from germline, CDR1 is SGDLS and CDR2 is YYNGEE. This CDR3 comprises 14 residues. CDR3 loop: CASSVAGMNTEAFF. DNA of the CDR3: TGTGCCAGCAGCGTGGCAGGTATGAACACTGAAGCTTTCTTT.

A remark on this clone: Distinct nucleotide sequences in the sample also encode this CDR3. The chain combines TRBV28 with TRBJ1-1; D perhaps matches TRBD1 (5 bases). V was trimmed by 2 bases and J by 1 base, leaving 8 bases between them. Germline CDR1 is MDHEN and CDR2 is SYDVKM. The CDR3 covers 14 residues. The CDR3 reads CASSLRQGNTEAFF. The CDR3 DNA follows: TGTGCCAGCAGTTTAAGGCAGGGGAACACTGAAGCTTTCTTT.

The chain couples TRBV10-3 to TRBJ1-3; 10 bases align to TRBD1. The CDR3 extends over 14 amino acids. After removal of 8 bases from V and 4 bases from J, the junction contained 5 bases not matched to a gene. The germline V gene encodes CDR1 ENHRY and CDR2 SYGVKD. The CDR3 nucleotides are TGTGCCATCGACGACAGGGGGCCAGGAAACACCATATATTTT. This codes for CAIDDRGPGNTIYF.

V is TRBV30 and J is TRBJ1-5; weak D call: TRBD1 (6 bases). Germline V gene data show CDR1 as GTSNPN and CDR2 as SVGIG (reference sequence). The ends were cut back, 1 base at V and 2 bases at J, with 9 bases in the middle. The CDR3 sequence is 14 residues long. The chain's CDR3 is CAWSAGGRNQPQHF. As DNA, the CDR3 is TGTGCCTGGAGTGCGGGGGGCCGCAATCAGCCCCAGCATTTT.